These T cell receptor beta chains were read from a single sample in a study of cytomegalovirus exposure and HLA in healthy donors. Assay used: immunoSEQ multiplex PCR; TCRdb lists only in-frame clones, some missing. There are 70,000 or so clones in the sample, with 2.4% held by the top ten. The sequenced material came from PBMCs. The receptors stem from a female donor in good health and CMV-seropositive. Each CDR3 is given without its conserved first and last residue.

V gene,J gene,CDR3 protein
TRBV7-9,TRBJ1-5,ASSLSTGGDQPQH
TRBV4-3,TRBJ1-2,ASSQDPGYPGGYT
TRBV18,TRBJ1-4,ASSPRDSLNEKLF
TRBV30,TRBJ2-7,AWSVQRRIEQY
TRBV7-9,TRBJ1-1,ASSPTGVMNTEAF
TRBV7-9,TRBJ2-2,ASSARGATNTGELF
TRBV6-5,TRBJ2-5,ASTQGAAQY
TRBV4-3,TRBJ2-1,ASSQDLTGQAYNEQF
TRBV6-4,TRBJ2-3,ASSDSNQGADTQY
TRBV28,TRBJ1-2,ASSPFATPTNYGYT
TRBV27,TRBJ1-1,ASSWGDSTSEAF
TRBV2,TRBJ1-1,ASSELTEEAF
TRBV6-5,TRBJ2-7,ASRSGTGAYEQY
TRBV19,TRBJ2-3,ASSNGGNTDTQY
TRBV5-5,TRBJ1-2,ASSPRDALDGYT
TRBV5-1,TRBJ2-1,ASSLTETEQF
TRBV4-2,TRBJ1-1,ASSTRDGQGAF
TRBV9,TRBJ1-1,ASSSTVWDRADPGAF
TRBV10-3,TRBJ1-1,AISDPGTEAF
TRBV6-5,TRBJ1-1,ASSYSGQLEAF
TRBV6-5,TRBJ1-2,ASSKRDRGAGGYT
TRBV30,TRBJ2-2,AWSGGQGNTGELF
TRBV29-1,TRBJ2-3,SVDGLVSTDTQY
TRBV5-1,TRBJ2-7,ASSEDPGTGLYEQY
TRBV10-3,TRBJ1-5,AISSQGGNQPQH
TRBV6-5,TRBJ1-1,ASSTVQGWNTEAF
TRBV5-1,TRBJ2-7,ASSPELARSYEQY
TRBV7-8,TRBJ1-5,ASSPTGSQPQH
TRBV6-1,TRBJ1-4,AIKQGENEKLF
TRBV7-9,TRBJ2-5,ASSLVGGGETQY
TRBV7-9,TRBJ1-1,ASSWGGNTEAF
TRBV28,TRBJ1-2,ASRGQGGGYGYT
TRBV7-8,TRBJ1-5,ASSLVRGGGQPQH
TRBV27,TRBJ1-6,ASSWGVPGSPLH
TRBV18,TRBJ2-7,ASSPLYRDIAYEQY
TRBV6-5,TRBJ1-1,ASSPQGAAEAF
TRBV7-9,TRBJ2-1,ASSSPLAGVMDEQF